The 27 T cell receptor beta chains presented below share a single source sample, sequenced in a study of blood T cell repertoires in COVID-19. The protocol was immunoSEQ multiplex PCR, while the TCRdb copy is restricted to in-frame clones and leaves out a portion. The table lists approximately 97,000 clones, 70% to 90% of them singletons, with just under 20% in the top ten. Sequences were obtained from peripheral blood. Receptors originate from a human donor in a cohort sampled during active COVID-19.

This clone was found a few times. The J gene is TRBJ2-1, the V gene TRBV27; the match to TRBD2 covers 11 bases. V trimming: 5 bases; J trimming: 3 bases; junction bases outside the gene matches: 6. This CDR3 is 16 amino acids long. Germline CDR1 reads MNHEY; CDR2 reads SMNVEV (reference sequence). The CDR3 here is CASSGIAGGFYNEQFF. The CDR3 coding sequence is TGTGCCAGCAGTGGGATAGCGGGAGGGTTCTACAATGAGCAGTTCTTC.

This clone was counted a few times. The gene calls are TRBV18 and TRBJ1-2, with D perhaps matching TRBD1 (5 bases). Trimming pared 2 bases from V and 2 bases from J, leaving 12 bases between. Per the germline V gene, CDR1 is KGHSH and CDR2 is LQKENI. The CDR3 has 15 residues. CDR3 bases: TGTGCCAGCTCACCAAACGGGGGTAGCAACTATGGCTACACCTTC. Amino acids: CASSPNGGSNYGYTF.

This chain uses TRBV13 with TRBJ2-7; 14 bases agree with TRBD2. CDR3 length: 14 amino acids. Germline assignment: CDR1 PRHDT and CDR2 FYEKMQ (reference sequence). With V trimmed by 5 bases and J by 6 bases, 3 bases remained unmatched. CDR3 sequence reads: CASSPGLAGAEQYF. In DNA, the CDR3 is TGTGCCAGCAGCCCGGGACTAGCGGGAGCCGAGCAGTACTTC.

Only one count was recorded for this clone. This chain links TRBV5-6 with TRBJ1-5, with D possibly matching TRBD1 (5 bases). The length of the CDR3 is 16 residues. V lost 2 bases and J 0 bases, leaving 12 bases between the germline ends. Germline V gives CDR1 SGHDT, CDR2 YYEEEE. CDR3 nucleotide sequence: TGTGCCAGCAGCTTATATGGGGGGGGTAGCAATCAGCCCCAGCATTTT. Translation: CASSLYGGGSNQPQHF.

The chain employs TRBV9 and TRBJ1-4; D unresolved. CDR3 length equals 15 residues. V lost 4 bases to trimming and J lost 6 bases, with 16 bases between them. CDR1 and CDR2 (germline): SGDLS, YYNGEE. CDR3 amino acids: CASSSRGGAHEKLFF. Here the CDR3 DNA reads TGTGCCAGCAGCTCCCGAGGAGGAGCCCATGAAAAACTGTTTTTT.

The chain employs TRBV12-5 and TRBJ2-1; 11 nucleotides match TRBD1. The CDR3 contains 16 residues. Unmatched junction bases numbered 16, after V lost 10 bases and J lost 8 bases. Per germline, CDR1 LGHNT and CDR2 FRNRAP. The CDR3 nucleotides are TGTGCTACCCCCCTCCAGAGGGACAGGGGGGGCGATGAGCAGTTCTTC. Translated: CATPLQRDRGGDEQFF. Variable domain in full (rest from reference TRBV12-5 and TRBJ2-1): DARVTQTPRHKVTEMGQEVTMRCQPILGHNTVFWYRQTMMQGLELLAYFRNRAPLDDSGMPKDRFSAEMPDATLATLKIQPSEPRDSAVYFCATPLQRDRGGDEQFFGPGTRLTVL.

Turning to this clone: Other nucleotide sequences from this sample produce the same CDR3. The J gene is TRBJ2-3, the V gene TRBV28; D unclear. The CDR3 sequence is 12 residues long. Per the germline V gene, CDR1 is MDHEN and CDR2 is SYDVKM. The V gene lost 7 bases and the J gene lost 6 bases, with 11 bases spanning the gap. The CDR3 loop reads CASIRAPDTQYF. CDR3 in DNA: TGTGCCAGCATCCGCGCTCCGGATACGCAGTATTTT.

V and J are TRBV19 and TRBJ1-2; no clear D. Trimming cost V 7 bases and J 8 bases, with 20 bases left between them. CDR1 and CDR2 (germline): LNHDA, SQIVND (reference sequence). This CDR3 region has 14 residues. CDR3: CASTDRIGVDGYTF. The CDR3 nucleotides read TGTGCCAGTACTGATAGGATCGGAGTCGACGGCTACACCTTC.

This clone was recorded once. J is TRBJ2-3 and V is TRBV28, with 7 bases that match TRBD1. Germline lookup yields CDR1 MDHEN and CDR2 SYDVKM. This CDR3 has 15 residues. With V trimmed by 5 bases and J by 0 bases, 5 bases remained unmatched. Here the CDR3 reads CASSLQGVSTDTQYF. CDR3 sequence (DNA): TGTGCCAGCAGTCTCCAGGGGGTTAGCACAGATACGCAGTATTTT.

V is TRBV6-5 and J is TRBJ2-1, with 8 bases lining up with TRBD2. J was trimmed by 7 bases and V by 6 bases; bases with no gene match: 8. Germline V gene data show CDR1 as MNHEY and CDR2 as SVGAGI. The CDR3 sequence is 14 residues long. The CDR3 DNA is TGTGCCAGCAGGTGGCTAGCGGGCCCGAATGAGCAGTTCTTC. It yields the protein CASRWLAGPNEQFF.

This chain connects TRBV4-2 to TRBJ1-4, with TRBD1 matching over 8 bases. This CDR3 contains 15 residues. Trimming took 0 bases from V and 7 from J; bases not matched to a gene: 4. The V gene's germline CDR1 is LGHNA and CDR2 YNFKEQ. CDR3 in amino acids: CASSQDRGPVEKLFF. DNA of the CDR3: TGTGCCAGCAGCCAAGACAGGGGGCCGGTTGAAAAACTGTTTTTT.

The CDR3 reads CASSSEDSVYNEQFF. For the CDR3, the DNA is TGTGCCAGCAGCTCCGAGGACTCCGTTTACAATGAGCAGTTCTTC. The V call is TRBV7-3, the J call TRBJ2-1; a possible D gene is TRBD2 (5 bases). V lost 4 bases and J 4 bases, leaving 14 bases between the germline ends. The germline CDR1 and CDR2 sequences are SGHTA and FQGTGA. The CDR3 runs 15 residues.

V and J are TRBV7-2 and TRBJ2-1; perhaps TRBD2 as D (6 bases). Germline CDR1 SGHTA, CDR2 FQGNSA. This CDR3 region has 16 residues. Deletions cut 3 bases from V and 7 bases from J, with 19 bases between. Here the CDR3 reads CASSFLALGTWNEQFF. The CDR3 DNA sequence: TGTGCCAGCAGCTTCCTAGCGCTAGGTACTTGGAATGAGCAGTTCTTC.

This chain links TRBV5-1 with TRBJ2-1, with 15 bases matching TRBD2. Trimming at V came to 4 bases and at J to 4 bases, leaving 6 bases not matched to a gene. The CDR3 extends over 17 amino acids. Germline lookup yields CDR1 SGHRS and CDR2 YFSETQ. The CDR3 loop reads CASSGGLAGGLYNEQFF. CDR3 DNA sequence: TGCGCCAGCAGCGGCGGACTAGCGGGAGGGCTGTACAATGAGCAGTTCTTC.

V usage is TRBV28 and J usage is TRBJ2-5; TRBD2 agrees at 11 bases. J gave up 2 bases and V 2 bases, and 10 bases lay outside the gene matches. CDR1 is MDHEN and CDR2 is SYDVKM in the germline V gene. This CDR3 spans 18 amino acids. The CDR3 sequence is CASSLTSGRTAKQETQYF. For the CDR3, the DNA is TGTGCCAGCAGTTTAACTAGCGGGAGAACCGCGAAACAAGAGACCCAGTACTTC. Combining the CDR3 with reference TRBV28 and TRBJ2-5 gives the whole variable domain DVKVTQSSRYLVKRTGEKVFLECVQDMDHENMFWYRQDPGLGLRLIYFSYDVKMKEKGDIPEGYSVSREKKERFSLILESASTNQTSMYLCASSLTSGRTAKQETQYFGPGTRLLVL.

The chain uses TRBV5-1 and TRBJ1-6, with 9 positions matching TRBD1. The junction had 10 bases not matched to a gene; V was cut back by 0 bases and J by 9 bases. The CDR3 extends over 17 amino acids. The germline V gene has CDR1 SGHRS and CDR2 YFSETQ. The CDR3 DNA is TGCGCCAGCAGCTTGGGAGTACAGGGGGCAAAGGGTTCACCCCTCCACTTT. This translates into CASSLGVQGAKGSPLHF.

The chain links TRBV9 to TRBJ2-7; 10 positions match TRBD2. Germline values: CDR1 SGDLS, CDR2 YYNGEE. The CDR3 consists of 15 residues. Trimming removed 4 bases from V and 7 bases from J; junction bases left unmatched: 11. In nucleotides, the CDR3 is TGTGCCAGCAGCCCGCAGCTAGCGGGAGCGGGGGAGCAGTACTTC. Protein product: CASSPQLAGAGEQYF.

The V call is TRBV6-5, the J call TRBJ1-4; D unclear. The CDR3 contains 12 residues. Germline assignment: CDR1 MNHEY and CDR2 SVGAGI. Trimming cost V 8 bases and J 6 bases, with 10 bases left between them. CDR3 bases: TGTGCCAGCGGGAGGTACGATGAAAAACTGTTTTTT. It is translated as CASGRYDEKLFF.

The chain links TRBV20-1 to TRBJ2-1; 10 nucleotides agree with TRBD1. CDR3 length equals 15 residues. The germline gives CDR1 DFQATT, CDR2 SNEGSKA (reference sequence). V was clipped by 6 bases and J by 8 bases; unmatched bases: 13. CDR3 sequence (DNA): TGCAGTGCCAGTAATCCGGGACAGGGGAATGATGAGCAGTTCTTC. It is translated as CSASNPGQGNDEQFF.

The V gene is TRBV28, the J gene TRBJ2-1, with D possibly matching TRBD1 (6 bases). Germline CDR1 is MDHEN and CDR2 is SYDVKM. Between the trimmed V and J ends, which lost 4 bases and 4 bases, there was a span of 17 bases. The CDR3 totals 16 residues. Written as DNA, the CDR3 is TGTGCCAGCAGTTCCACCCCGAGGGGGAAATACAATGAGCAGTTCTTC. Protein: CASSSTPRGKYNEQFF.

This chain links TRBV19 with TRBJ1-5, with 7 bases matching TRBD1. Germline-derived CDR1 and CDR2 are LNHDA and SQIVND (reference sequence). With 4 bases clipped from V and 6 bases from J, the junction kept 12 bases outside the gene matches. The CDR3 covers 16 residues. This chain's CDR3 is CASSTMTTGRGQPQHF. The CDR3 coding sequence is TGTGCCAGTAGTACTATGACGACAGGGCGGGGTCAGCCCCAGCATTTT. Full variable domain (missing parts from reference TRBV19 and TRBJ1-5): DGGITQSPKYLFRKEGQNVTLSCEQNLNHDAMYWYRQDPGQGLRLIYYSQIVNDFQKGDIAEGYSVSREKKESFPLTVTSAQKNPTAFYLCASSTMTTGRGQPQHFGDGTRLSIL.

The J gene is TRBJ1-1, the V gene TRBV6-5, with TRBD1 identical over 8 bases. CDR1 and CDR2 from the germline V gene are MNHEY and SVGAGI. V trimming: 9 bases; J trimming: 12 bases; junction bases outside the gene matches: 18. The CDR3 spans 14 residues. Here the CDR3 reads CASGPGTGLIKTFF. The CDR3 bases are TGTGCCAGTGGGCCCGGGACAGGTCTAATAAAAACTTTCTTT.

The CDR3 spells CASIGTGGTGELFF. Here the CDR3 DNA reads TGTGCCAGCATCGGGACAGGGGGCACCGGGGAGCTGTTTTTT. V and J are TRBV7-9 and TRBJ2-2; TRBD1 agrees at 11 bases. CDR3 length: 14 residues. Unmatched junction bases numbered 2, after V lost 7 bases and J lost 4 bases. Germline lookup yields CDR1 SEHNR and CDR2 FQNEAQ (reference sequence).

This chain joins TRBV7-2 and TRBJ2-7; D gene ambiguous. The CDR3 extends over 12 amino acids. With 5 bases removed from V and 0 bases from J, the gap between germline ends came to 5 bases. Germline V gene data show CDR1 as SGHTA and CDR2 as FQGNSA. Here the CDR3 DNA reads TGTGCCAGCAGCCGGAGCTCCTACGAGCAGTACTTC. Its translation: CASSRSSYEQYF.

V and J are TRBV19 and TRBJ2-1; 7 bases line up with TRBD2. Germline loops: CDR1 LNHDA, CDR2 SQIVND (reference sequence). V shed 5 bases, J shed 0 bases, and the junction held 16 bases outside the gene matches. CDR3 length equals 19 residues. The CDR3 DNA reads TGTGCCAGTAGTCCCCTCACGGCTAGCGGACATATCTCCTACAATGAGCAGTTCTTC. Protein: CASSPLTASGHISYNEQFF.

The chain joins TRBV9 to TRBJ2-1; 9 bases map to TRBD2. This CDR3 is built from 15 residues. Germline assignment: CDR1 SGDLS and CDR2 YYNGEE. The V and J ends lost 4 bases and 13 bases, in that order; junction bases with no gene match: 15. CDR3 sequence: CASSPHVAGGPGQFF. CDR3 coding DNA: TGTGCCAGCAGCCCCCATGTTGCGGGAGGGCCGGGACAGTTCTTC.

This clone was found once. The CDR3 nucleotides read TGTGCCAGTAGTAAACGGACAGGCTCAACTGAAGCTTTCTTT. It codes for CASSKRTGSTEAFF. V is TRBV19 and J is TRBJ1-1, with TRBD1 matching over 7 bases. Per germline, CDR1 LNHDA and CDR2 SQIVND (reference sequence). The CDR3 consists of 14 residues. Trimming at V came to 4 bases and at J to 5 bases, leaving 7 bases not matched to a gene. Drawing the rest from reference TRBV19 and TRBJ1-1, the complete variable domain is DGGITQSPKYLFRKEGQNVTLSCEQNLNHDAMYWYRQDPGQGLRLIYYSQIVNDFQKGDIAEGYSVSREKKESFPLTVTSAQKNPTAFYLCASSKRTGSTEAFFGQGTRLTVV.